This T cell receptor beta chain stems from a study of response to subunit inactivated influenza vaccine. A single record per CDR3 protein comes from TCRdb applying MiXCR to the RT-PCR reads. The data contain approximately 300,000 distinct CDR3 sequences, approximately 21% of them seen just once; the ten biggest clones take up about 9.4%. V was shortened by 3 bases and J by 11 bases, with 16 bases between the two germline ends. CDR3 length: 14 residues. In germline, CDR1 is MGHRA, CDR2 YSYEKL. This material consisted of PBMCs from blood, taken less than 22 months after vaccination. The origin of this receptor is a man between 50 and 75 years old who received an inactivated influenza vaccine. The chain links TRBV4-1 to TRBJ1-4; D is undetermined. The CDR3 loop is CASSQDQGLAKLFF. In nucleotides, the CDR3 is TGCGCCAGCAGCCAGGACCAAGGACTCGCGAAACTGTTTTTT.